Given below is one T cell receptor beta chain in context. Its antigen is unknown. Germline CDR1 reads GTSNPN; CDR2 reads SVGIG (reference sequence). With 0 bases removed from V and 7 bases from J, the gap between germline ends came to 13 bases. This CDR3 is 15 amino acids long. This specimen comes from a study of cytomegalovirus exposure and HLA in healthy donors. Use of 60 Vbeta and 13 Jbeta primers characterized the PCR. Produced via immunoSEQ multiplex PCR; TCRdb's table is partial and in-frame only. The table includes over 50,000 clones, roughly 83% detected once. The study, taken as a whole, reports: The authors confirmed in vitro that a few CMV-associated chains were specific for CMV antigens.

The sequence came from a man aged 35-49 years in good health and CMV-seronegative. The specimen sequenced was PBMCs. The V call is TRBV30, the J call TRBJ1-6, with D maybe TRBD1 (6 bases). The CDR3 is CAWSVTGSDNSPLHF. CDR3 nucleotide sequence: TGTGCCTGGAGTGTGACAGGTTCCGACAATTCACCCCTCCACTTT.